A selection of T cell receptor beta chains follows, all from one sample in a study of blood T cell repertoires in COVID-19. Sequencing was performed with immunoSEQ multiplex PCR; in TCRdb, only in-frame clones are kept and a portion is missing. Here the sample spans under 100,000 clones, around 90% being singletons. The sequencing input was peripheral blood. The receptors stem from a man aged 45-65 years with active COVID-19. The CDR3 runs from the conserved cysteine through the conserved F or W. The order of the fields is J gene, clone size, D gene, V gene, CDR3 protein, CDR3 DNA. The D gene is left open where the match is weak. The size of a clone is reported for some rows only, either as once, few or many, or as a class for expanded clones.

j_call: TRBJ2-1
clone_size: .
d_call: TRBD2
v_call: TRBV15
cdr3_aa: CATSRGWEGQFF
cdr3_nt: TGTGCCACCAGCAGAGGCTGGGAGGGCCAGTTCTTC

j_call: TRBJ2-3
clone_size: once
d_call: .
v_call: TRBV5-1
cdr3_aa: CASSPRTTDTQYF
cdr3_nt: TGCGCCAGCAGCCCCAGGACTACAGATACGCAGTATTTT

j_call: TRBJ2-7
clone_size: .
d_call: .
v_call: TRBV20-1
cdr3_aa: CSASGLVFSSYEQYF
cdr3_nt: TGCAGTGCTAGTGGTCTGGTCTTTAGCTCCTACGAGCAGTACTTC

j_call: TRBJ2-5
clone_size: .
d_call: .
v_call: TRBV7-7
cdr3_aa: CASSWDPTRLETQYF
cdr3_nt: TGTGCCAGCAGTTGGGACCCGACTAGGCTAGAGACCCAGTACTTC

j_call: TRBJ2-3
clone_size: .
d_call: TRBD2
v_call: TRBV9
cdr3_aa: CASSYGLAGETDTQYF
cdr3_nt: TGTGCCAGCAGCTACGGACTAGCGGGGGAGACAGATACGCAGTATTTT

j_call: TRBJ1-3
clone_size: .
d_call: TRBD1
v_call: TRBV9
cdr3_aa: CASSVQGAQGNTIYF
cdr3_nt: TGTGCCAGCAGCGTCCAGGGGGCGCAAGGAAACACCATATATTTT

j_call: TRBJ2-2
clone_size: .
d_call: .
v_call: TRBV7-3
cdr3_aa: CASSSQRDTGELFF
cdr3_nt: TGTGCCAGCAGCTCCCAGCGGGACACCGGGGAGCTGTTTTTT

j_call: TRBJ1-1
clone_size: .
d_call: .
v_call: TRBV28
cdr3_aa: CASSLSLDSRNTEAFF
cdr3_nt: TGTGCCAGCAGTTTATCTCTGGACAGCCGGAACACTGAAGCTTTCTTT

j_call: TRBJ2-7
clone_size: .
d_call: TRBD1
v_call: TRBV6-2/TRBV6-3
cdr3_aa: CASSFRTGGDEQYF
cdr3_nt: TGTGCCAGCAGTTTCAGAACAGGGGGCGACGAGCAGTACTTC

j_call: TRBJ1-1
clone_size: .
d_call: .
v_call: TRBV7-9
cdr3_aa: CASRTQGSGTEAFF
cdr3_nt: TGTGCCAGCAGAACTCAGGGATCTGGCACTGAAGCTTTCTTT

j_call: TRBJ2-3
clone_size: .
d_call: TRBD1
v_call: TRBV2
cdr3_aa: CASREQTGGTDTQYF
cdr3_nt: TGTGCCAGCAGGGAACAGACAGGGGGGACAGATACGCAGTATTTT

j_call: TRBJ2-3
clone_size: .
d_call: TRBD1
v_call: TRBV5-1
cdr3_aa: CASSLGQGAPTDTQYF
cdr3_nt: TGCGCCAGCAGCCTTGGACAGGGGGCCCCCACAGATACGCAGTATTTT

j_call: TRBJ2-7
clone_size: .
d_call: .
v_call: TRBV11-3
cdr3_aa: CASSLVAGLSYEQYF
cdr3_nt: TGTGCCAGCAGCTTAGTGGCAGGTCTCTCCTACGAGCAGTACTTC

j_call: TRBJ1-3
clone_size: .
d_call: .
v_call: TRBV7-6
cdr3_aa: CASSPDTASSGNTIYF
cdr3_nt: TGTGCCAGCAGCCCCGACACGGCCTCTTCTGGAAACACCATATATTTT

j_call: TRBJ1-1
clone_size: .
d_call: .
v_call: TRBV6-5
cdr3_aa: CASMEGRGTEAFF
cdr3_nt: TGTGCCAGCATGGAGGGTAGGGGCACTGAAGCTTTCTTT

j_call: TRBJ2-1
clone_size: .
d_call: TRBD2
v_call: TRBV7-2
cdr3_aa: CASSLKLGGGASEQFF
cdr3_nt: TGTGCCAGCAGCTTGAAGTTGGGCGGGGGGGCCAGTGAGCAGTTCTTC

j_call: TRBJ1-6
clone_size: .
d_call: .
v_call: TRBV2
cdr3_aa: CASSVQGRGFRNSPLHF
cdr3_nt: TGTGCCAGCAGTGTTCAGGGAAGGGGGTTTCGGAATTCACCCCTCCACTTT

j_call: TRBJ2-6
clone_size: few
d_call: TRBD1
v_call: TRBV7-3
cdr3_aa: CASASRDSGANVLTF
cdr3_nt: TGTGCCAGCGCATCCCGGGACAGTGGGGCCAACGTCCTGACTTTC

j_call: TRBJ2-5
clone_size: .
d_call: .
v_call: TRBV30
cdr3_aa: CAWSGGDQETQYF
cdr3_nt: TGTGCCTGGAGTGGGGGGGACCAAGAGACCCAGTACTTC

j_call: TRBJ2-7
clone_size: .
d_call: .
v_call: TRBV3-1/TRBV3-2
cdr3_aa: CASSRRSGDYEQYF
cdr3_nt: TGTGCCAGCAGCCGTCGGTCCGGGGACTACGAGCAGTACTTC

j_call: TRBJ2-2
clone_size: .
d_call: .
v_call: TRBV28
cdr3_aa: CASSFLVGRSTGELFF
cdr3_nt: TGTGCCAGCAGTTTTTTGGTGGGGCGAAGCACCGGGGAGCTGTTTTTT

j_call: TRBJ1-1
clone_size: .
d_call: .
v_call: TRBV5-4
cdr3_aa: CASSLGRSEGKAFF
cdr3_nt: TGTGCCAGCAGCTTAGGACGATCCGAGGGTAAAGCTTTCTTT

j_call: TRBJ2-7
clone_size: .
d_call: TRBD2
v_call: TRBV9
cdr3_aa: CASSVGSSGRSYEQYF
cdr3_nt: TGTGCCAGCAGCGTAGGATCTAGCGGGAGATCCTACGAGCAGTACTTC

j_call: TRBJ2-1
clone_size: once
d_call: TRBD2
v_call: TRBV23-1
cdr3_aa: CASSWADGGNEQFF
cdr3_nt: TGCGCCAGCAGCTGGGCTGACGGGGGGAATGAGCAGTTCTTC

j_call: TRBJ1-2
clone_size: .
d_call: .
v_call: TRBV2
cdr3_aa: CASSEDSIYGYTF
cdr3_nt: TGTGCCAGCAGTGAGGACAGCATCTATGGCTACACCTTC

j_call: TRBJ1-4
clone_size: .
d_call: TRBD1
v_call: TRBV5-1
cdr3_aa: CASSTGQGKSANEKLFF
cdr3_nt: TGCGCCAGCAGCACGGGACAGGGGAAATCAGCTAATGAAAAACTGTTTTTT

j_call: TRBJ1-5
clone_size: .
d_call: TRBD1
v_call: TRBV19
cdr3_aa: CASSIQGANQPQHF
cdr3_nt: TGTGCCAGTAGTATACAGGGGGCCAATCAGCCCCAGCATTTT

j_call: TRBJ1-2
clone_size: .
d_call: .
v_call: TRBV19
cdr3_aa: CASSIADYGYTF
cdr3_nt: TGTGCCAGTAGTATTGCGGACTATGGCTACACCTTC

j_call: TRBJ2-2
clone_size: .
d_call: TRBD2
v_call: TRBV4-1
cdr3_aa: CASSISGTSATGELFF
cdr3_nt: TGCGCCAGCAGCATCTCCGGGACTAGCGCCACCGGGGAGCTGTTTTTT

j_call: TRBJ1-4
clone_size: .
d_call: .
v_call: TRBV2
cdr3_aa: CASTSFPNEKLFF
cdr3_nt: TGTGCCAGCACTTCGTTCCCTAATGAAAAACTGTTTTTT

j_call: TRBJ1-2
clone_size: .
d_call: .
v_call: TRBV4-1
cdr3_aa: CASSQVERQETNYGYTF
cdr3_nt: TGCGCCAGCAGCCAAGTTGAGCGACAGGAGACGAACTATGGCTACACCTTC

j_call: TRBJ2-7
clone_size: few
d_call: .
v_call: TRBV7-3
cdr3_aa: CASSPTGSYEQYF
cdr3_nt: TGTGCCAGCAGCCCGACCGGGTCCTACGAGCAGTACTTC

j_call: TRBJ2-1
clone_size: .
d_call: TRBD2
v_call: TRBV11-3
cdr3_aa: CASSLFGGAYNEQFF
cdr3_nt: TGTGCCAGCAGCTTATTCGGGGGGGCCTACAATGAGCAGTTCTTC

j_call: TRBJ1-2
clone_size: .
d_call: .
v_call: TRBV15
cdr3_aa: CATSTLGGFNGYTF
cdr3_nt: TGTGCCACCAGCACTCTCGGCGGATTCAATGGCTACACCTTC

j_call: TRBJ2-3
clone_size: .
d_call: TRBD2
v_call: TRBV27
cdr3_aa: CASSLERPSGGRTDTQYF
cdr3_nt: TGTGCCAGCAGTCTGGAAAGGCCTAGCGGGGGGCGCACAGATACGCAGTATTTT

j_call: TRBJ2-7
clone_size: .
d_call: TRBD1
v_call: TRBV7-9
cdr3_aa: CASSLEGTGGEQYF
cdr3_nt: TGTGCCAGCAGCTTAGAAGGGACAGGGGGCGAGCAGTACTTC

j_call: TRBJ1-2
clone_size: .
d_call: .
v_call: TRBV13
cdr3_aa: CASSLTSRAGYTF
cdr3_nt: TGTGCCAGCAGCTTAACCTCGAGGGCTGGCTACACCTTC

j_call: TRBJ1-3
clone_size: .
d_call: TRBD1
v_call: TRBV2
cdr3_aa: CASTKMEGARGNTIYF
cdr3_nt: TGTGCCAGCACCAAAATGGAGGGGGCGCGGGGAAACACCATATATTTT

j_call: TRBJ2-1
clone_size: once
d_call: .
v_call: TRBV5-1
cdr3_aa: CASSLGPTGSGNEQFF
cdr3_nt: TGCGCCAGCAGCTTGGGTCCGACGGGATCCGGGAATGAGCAGTTCTTC

j_call: TRBJ2-3
clone_size: once
d_call: .
v_call: TRBV4-1
cdr3_aa: CASKPRSSSTDTQYF
cdr3_nt: TGCGCCAGCAAACCTAGGAGTTCTAGCACAGATACGCAGTATTTT

j_call: TRBJ2-2
clone_size: .
d_call: .
v_call: TRBV5-1
cdr3_aa: CASSNRETGELFF
cdr3_nt: TGCGCCAGCAGTAACAGGGAAACCGGGGAGCTGTTTTTT

j_call: TRBJ1-1
clone_size: .
d_call: .
v_call: TRBV29-1
cdr3_aa: CSGVQDIQLNTEAFF
cdr3_nt: TGCAGCGGCGTCCAGGACATTCAGCTGAACACTGAAGCTTTCTTT

j_call: TRBJ1-1
clone_size: .
d_call: .
v_call: TRBV7-6
cdr3_aa: CASSQGRRTANTEAFF
cdr3_nt: TGTGCCAGCAGCCAAGGTCGCAGGACAGCGAACACTGAAGCTTTCTTT

j_call: TRBJ2-1
clone_size: .
d_call: TRBD2
v_call: TRBV9
cdr3_aa: CASSVVAGANYNEQFF
cdr3_nt: TGTGCCAGCAGCGTAGTAGCGGGGGCCAACTACAATGAGCAGTTCTTC

j_call: TRBJ2-1
clone_size: .
d_call: .
v_call: TRBV7-2
cdr3_aa: CASSLTGNSYNEQFF
cdr3_nt: TGTGCCAGCAGCCTAACCGGGAACTCCTACAATGAGCAGTTCTTC

j_call: TRBJ2-6
clone_size: .
d_call: .
v_call: TRBV9
cdr3_aa: CASSPSGLGANVLTF
cdr3_nt: TGTGCCAGCAGCCCGTCAGGGCTTGGGGCCAACGTCCTGACTTTC

j_call: TRBJ1-1
clone_size: once
d_call: .
v_call: TRBV18
cdr3_aa: CASSQEQGVNTEAFF
cdr3_nt: TGTGCCAGCTCACAAGAACAGGGAGTGAACACTGAAGCTTTCTTT

j_call: TRBJ2-7
clone_size: .
d_call: .
v_call: TRBV30
cdr3_aa: CAWSTNTRLNYEQYF
cdr3_nt: TGTGCCTGGAGTACGAACACGAGACTAAACTACGAGCAGTACTTC

j_call: TRBJ2-5
clone_size: .
d_call: TRBD2
v_call: TRBV11-1
cdr3_aa: CASSFGGRAGETQYF
cdr3_nt: TGTGCCAGCAGCTTCGGCGGGAGGGCAGGAGAGACCCAGTACTTC

j_call: TRBJ1-6
clone_size: few
d_call: .
v_call: TRBV19
cdr3_aa: CASSDGGTPGAAYNSPLHF
cdr3_nt: TGTGCCAGTAGCGATGGGGGCACCCCAGGTGCAGCCTATAATTCACCCCTCCACTTT

j_call: TRBJ1-2
clone_size: .
d_call: TRBD1
v_call: TRBV7-9
cdr3_aa: CASSPKDRGLGIYYGYTF
cdr3_nt: TGTGCCAGCAGCCCAAAAGACAGGGGGCTTGGAATATACTATGGCTACACCTTC

j_call: TRBJ2-1
clone_size: .
d_call: .
v_call: TRBV7-3
cdr3_aa: CASSPSTGNEQFF
cdr3_nt: TGTGCCAGCAGCCCCTCGACAGGCAATGAGCAGTTCTTC